Sequencing of this T cell receptor (beta chain) was carried out in a study of blood T cell repertoires in COVID-19. As for the study in general: Acute and convalescent COVID-19 samples came from the United States, Italy and Spain. T cells, B-cell-depleted T cells, or PBMCs supplied cDNA or gDNA.

As processed by the authors: Amplification of reference gene primers provided the estimated nucleated cell counts. Repertoires were generated with immunoSEQ multiplex PCR, while TCRdb's copy carries only in-frame clones and drops some. That table gives V, J and clone size, and the DNA gave D and trimming. The sample includes around 140,000 clones, roughly 80% of them seen just once. This CDR3 is built from 12 residues. V shed 6 bases and J shed 2 bases, with 7 bases lying between them. Germline values: CDR1 KGHSH, CDR2 LQKENI. The chain is built from TRBV18 and TRBJ2-5, with D uncertain. Specimen: peripheral blood. The TCR sequence derives from a woman aged 55-75 years with acute or convalescent COVID-19. The CDR3 spells CASSRLQETQYF. The CDR3 DNA reads TGTGCCAGCTCGCGGCTTCAAGAGACCCAGTACTTC.